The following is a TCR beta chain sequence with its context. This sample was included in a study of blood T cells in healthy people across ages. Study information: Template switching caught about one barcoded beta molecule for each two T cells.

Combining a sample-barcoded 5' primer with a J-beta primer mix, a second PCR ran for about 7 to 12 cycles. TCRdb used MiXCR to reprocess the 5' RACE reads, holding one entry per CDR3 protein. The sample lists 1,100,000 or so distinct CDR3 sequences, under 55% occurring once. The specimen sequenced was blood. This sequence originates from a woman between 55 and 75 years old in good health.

The CDR3 DNA follows: TGTGCCAGCAGTTTAACGAGGGGGTGGCATAGCGGGATAAATGAGCAGTTCTTC. Protein product: CASSLTRGWHSGINEQFF. The V gene is TRBV12-3 or TRBV12-4, the J gene TRBJ2-1; 8 nucleotides match TRBD2. The CDR3 has 18 residues. V was clipped by 2 bases and J by 7 bases; unmatched bases: 16.